One sample yielded the 14 T cell receptor beta chains listed below, sequenced in a study of a mutant IDH1 vaccine in newly diagnosed glioma. Produced via immunoSEQ multiplex PCR; TCRdb's table is partial and in-frame only. In the table there are more than 50,000 clones, around nine tenths of which are singletons. Indicated time point: week 11, during vaccination. The content of each vaccine dose was 300 ug of mutant IDH1 20-mer peptide, and topical imiquimod accompanied it. These receptors' antigens are unknown. The material was PBMCs, obtained from a glioma patient whose treatment included an IDH1 peptide vaccine. These receptors were taken from a man aged 40-55 years with glioma.

V is TRBV6-5 and J is TRBJ2-7; TRBD1 is a possible D gene (5 bases). Germline CDR1 MNHEY, CDR2 SVGAGI. Trimming took 2 bases from V and 5 from J, leaving 10 bases between them. The CDR3 is made up of 13 amino acids. The CDR3 nucleotides read TGTGCCAGCAGTTACCCAGAAGGGGACGAGCAGTACTTC. Translating it yields CASSYPEGDEQYF.

The chain joins TRBV6-5 to TRBJ2-4; D is possibly TRBD1 or TRBD2 (5 bases each). The germline gives CDR1 MNHEY, CDR2 SVGAGI. This CDR3 has 15 amino acids. Deletions cut 5 bases from V and 2 bases from J, with 13 bases between. CDR3 loop: CASSPRGGPKNIQYF. The CDR3 nucleotides are TGTGCCAGCAGTCCCCGTGGGGGACCCAAAAACATTCAGTACTTC.

The chain employs TRBV28 and TRBJ1-5; TRBD1 might be the D (5 bases). Germline V gene data show CDR1 as MDHEN and CDR2 as SYDVKM. The CDR3 is made up of 13 amino acids. V was trimmed by 4 bases and J by 11 bases, leaving 15 bases between them. The CDR3 loop is CASSSGGRRAQHF. The CDR3 nucleotides read TGTGCCAGCAGTTCCGGTGGCCGCAGGGCCCAGCATTTT. The variable domain in full, with the rest retrieved from reference TRBV28 and TRBJ1-5, is DVKVTQSSRYLVKRTGEKVFLECVQDMDHENMFWYRQDPGLGLRLIYFSYDVKMKEKGDIPEGYSVSREKKERFSLILESASTNQTSMYLCASSSGGRRAQHFGDGTRLSIL.

This chain links TRBV19 with TRBJ2-2; a weak D match, TRBD2 (7 bases). The CDR3 is made up of 17 amino acids. Germline V gene data show CDR1 as LNHDA and CDR2 as SQIVND (reference sequence). V lost 3 bases and J 2 bases, leaving 16 bases between the germline ends. The CDR3 spells CASSMDGGGLNTGELFF. The CDR3 DNA follows: TGTGCCAGTAGTATGGACGGCGGGGGCCTCAACACCGGGGAGCTGTTTTTT.

V gene TRBV28 combines with J gene TRBJ1-5; TRBD1 might be the D (6 bases). Trimming removed 5 bases from V and 6 bases from J, with 17 bases in between. The CDR3 contains 15 residues. The germline CDR1 and CDR2 sequences are MDHEN and SYDVKM. CDR3 amino acids: CASSLFTGMVQPQHF. The CDR3 DNA sequence: TGTGCCAGCAGTCTTTTCACAGGGATGGTTCAGCCCCAGCATTTT.

The chain is built from TRBV28 and TRBJ1-1; D is undetermined. This CDR3 is 11 amino acids long. Trimming left V 3 bases short and J 5 bases short, with 4 bases between. The germline gives CDR1 MDHEN, CDR2 SYDVKM. Written as DNA, the CDR3 is TGTGCCAGCAGTTTTCATACTGAAGCTTTCTTT. Amino acids: CASSFHTEAFF.

This sequence joins TRBV19 and TRBJ2-5; 7 bases match TRBD1. The CDR3 runs 15 residues. With 4 bases clipped from V and 1 base from J, the junction kept 6 bases outside the gene matches. Germline lookup yields CDR1 LNHDA and CDR2 SQIVND (reference sequence). CDR3 loop: CASSKGQSRQETQYF. CDR3 DNA sequence: TGTGCCAGTAGTAAGGGACAGTCTCGCCAAGAGACCCAGTACTTC.

The rearrangement joins TRBV28 to TRBJ1-1; a weak D match, TRBD1 (6 bases). Germline lookup yields CDR1 MDHEN and CDR2 SYDVKM. Trimming removed 6 bases at V and 0 bases at J, with 11 bases between. The CDR3 totals 14 residues. The CDR3 DNA is TGTGCCAGCAGGCCCGGACAGTTGAACACTGAAGCTTTCTTT. Translation: CASRPGQLNTEAFF.

V gene TRBV29-1 combines with J gene TRBJ2-5; 7 nucleotides match TRBD1. Germline CDR1 and CDR2: SQVTM and ANQGSEA. The trim removed 6 bases at V and 4 bases at J, leaving 11 bases unmatched. The CDR3 is 14 residues long. The DNA for the CDR3 is TGCAGCGTGGCCCGGGACAGTGGGACAGAGACCCAGTACTTC. Its translation: CSVARDSGTETQYF. The entire variable domain, with the rest obtained from reference TRBV29-1 and TRBJ2-5, is as follows: SAVISQKPSRDICQRGTSLTIQCQVDSQVTMMFWYRQQPGQSLTLIATANQGSEATYESGFVIDKFPISRPNLTFSTLTVSNMSPEDSSIYLCSVARDSGTETQYFGPGTRLLVL.

V gene TRBV11-3 combines with J gene TRBJ1-1; D is unclear. CDR3 length: 13 amino acids. V was trimmed by 1 base and J by 4 bases, leaving 7 bases between them. From germline, CDR1 is SGHNT and CDR2 YENEEA. CDR3 sequence reads: CASSLVEATEAFF. CDR3 sequence (DNA): TGTGCCAGCAGCTTAGTTGAAGCCACTGAAGCTTTCTTT. Full variable domain (outside the CDR3, taken from reference TRBV11-3 and TRBJ1-1): EAGVVQSPRYKIIEKKQPVAFWCNPISGHNTLYWYLQNLGQGPELLIRYENEEAVDDSQLPKDRFSAERLKGVDSTLKIQPAELGDSAVYLCASSLVEATEAFFGQGTRLTVV.

V and J are TRBV2 and TRBJ2-7; D may be TRBD2 (5 bases). CDR1 is SNHLY, CDR2 FYNNEI, per germline. V lost 7 bases and J 0 bases, leaving 16 bases between the germline ends. This CDR3 has 15 amino acids. The CDR3: CASTQGLLSSYEQYF. The CDR3 DNA follows: TGTGCCAGCACCCAAGGACTCTTGAGCTCCTACGAGCAGTACTTC.

The V and J genes are TRBV19 and TRBJ2-1; a possible D gene is TRBD1 (5 bases). V lost 5 bases, J lost 6 bases, and 8 bases lay in between. Germline V lookup: CDR1 LNHDA, CDR2 SQIVND (reference sequence). The length of the CDR3 is 12 residues. CDR3 coding DNA: TGTGCCAGTAGTTTAGGGGTCAATGAGCAGTTCTTC. Protein sequence: CASSLGVNEQFF. The full variable domain, rest sourced from reference TRBV19 and TRBJ2-1, is DGGITQSPKYLFRKEGQNVTLSCEQNLNHDAMYWYRQDPGQGLRLIYYSQIVNDFQKGDIAEGYSVSREKKESFPLTVTSAQKNPTAFYLCASSLGVNEQFFGPGTRLTVL.

V usage is TRBV7-9 and J usage is TRBJ2-1, with D tentatively TRBD1 (6 bases). Germline V gives CDR1 SEHNR, CDR2 FQNEAQ (reference sequence). The CDR3 length is 12 residues. The V and J ends lost 4 bases and 7 bases respectively, with 8 bases between them. Here the CDR3 reads CASSSTGNEQFF. CDR3 DNA: TGTGCCAGCAGCTCCACAGGGAATGAGCAGTTCTTC. Combining the CDR3 with reference TRBV7-9 and TRBJ2-1 gives the whole variable domain DTGVSQNPRHKITKRGQNVTFRCDPISEHNRLYWYRQTLGQGPEFLTYFQNEAQLEKSRLLSDRFSAERPKGSFSTLEIQRTEQGDSAMYLCASSSTGNEQFFGPGTRLTVL.

J is TRBJ2-7 and V is TRBV2; maybe TRBD2 (6 bases). This CDR3 has 13 residues. Trimming stripped 3 bases from V and 1 base from J, with 7 bases between. Per germline, CDR1 SNHLY and CDR2 FYNNEI. The CDR3 sequence: CASSETRSYEQYF. CDR3 sequence (DNA): TGTGCCAGCAGTGAGACTAGATCCTACGAGCAGTACTTC.